These T cell receptor beta chains were read from a single sample in a study of CD8 T cells in ankylosing spondylitis. MiXCR was run by TCRdb on the 5' RACE reads, yielding one entry per CDR3 protein. Here the sample spans 200,000 to 250,000 distinct CDR3 sequences, 8% to 11% being singletons. The sample taken for sequencing was blood, either unsorted or a sorted T cell fraction (not recorded which). Every receptor here comes from a male donor with ankylosing spondylitis or in good health (not recorded which). The CDR3 runs from the conserved cysteine through the conserved F or W.

TRBV7-3	CASGFTPRDTQYF
TRBV7-9	CASSPSPGRTDTQYF
TRBV7-3	CASSSKQGPGSPLHF
TRBV29-1	CSVEDKRGNTQYF
TRBV20-1	CSARDWAAGESYNEQFF
TRBV3-1	CASSQGSSRTEAFF
TRBV5-1	CASRSDSTNTGELFF
TRBV11-2	CASSLRAIGGELFF
TRBV29-1	CSVVNVAGVIGTQYF
TRBV30	CAWAGRTEAFF
TRBV3-1	CASSQEKAGAGYTF
TRBV20-1	CSASVPGNSPLHF
TRBV7-9	CASSPPGPSTDTQYF
TRBV15	CATSRAGTGGGYTF
TRBV20-1	CSASGGRETQYF
TRBV7-9	CASRTPAGGATDTQYF
TRBV7-8	CASSPNRPLGTSTDTQYF
TRBV25-1	CASSEWASGTDTQYF
TRBV12-3/TRBV12-4	CASNLRGLSTDTQYF
TRBV10-3	CAISEPPLYEQYF
TRBV6-1	CASSLVRTGANVLTF
TRBV12-3/TRBV12-4	CASSFGRSNTGELFF
TRBV10-2	CASSESLEGTGVRTRYGYTF
TRBV27	CASSSYSTGGQETQYF
TRBV7-6	CASSPEQGATYNSPLHF
TRBV5-1	CASSKRAGDTDTQYF
TRBV12-3/TRBV12-4	CASSPQAGGRRETQYF
TRBV12-3/TRBV12-4	CASSYTLLAGEETQYF
TRBV11-2	CASSLSSPPGQTYNEQFF
TRBV7-7	CASSLDRKETQYF
TRBV6-5	CASSYGQGAGNEQFF
TRBV20-1	CSAREGQGSFF
TRBV11-3	CASSPGVTGELFF
TRBV5-1	CASSLAGARGYTF
TRBV5-6	CASTVTSLEDTEAFF
TRBV6-1	CASRPGTANTGELFF
TRBV29-1	CSVVGLLKPETQYF
TRBV5-1	CASTPNEVGELFF
TRBV7-2	CASSLGGVFQYF
TRBV7-8	CASGYRIDTQYF
TRBV6-5	CASGQYEQYF
TRBV5-6	CASSRDRTTDTQYF
TRBV7-2	CASSLSPSATSIKEQFF
TRBV29-1	CSVELTSGGYGYTF
TRBV20-1	CSNSGTTDTQYF
TRBV5-6	CASSLPSGTGVAQFF
TRBV7-3	CASSSSGGVYEQFF
TRBV20-1	CSAAPAGAYNEQFF
TRBV28	CASSPGYLRGYGYTF
TRBV7-8	CASSTLPGPLSYEQYF
TRBV29-1	CSVVTGGRELFF
TRBV20-1	CSAAPGRRDTGELFF
TRBV9	CASSVALTNTGELFF
TRBV20-1	CSARHRATNEKLFF
TRBV5-1	CASSLQTGLAYEQYF
TRBV5-6	CASSAGFQETQYF
TRBV7-9	CASSWFGGAQDTGELFF
TRBV7-2	CASSRRAGGASEQYF
TRBV15	CATSTALRGAFF
TRBV7-2	CASSFQPQETQYF